The 28 T cell receptor beta chains reported below all come from one sample, sequenced in a study of beta chain features in type 1 diabetes (dated by TCRdb to about 2018). Library preparation employed the immunoSEQ multiplex PCR assay. All of the isolated RNA was reverse transcribed with the High Capacity cDNA Reverse Transcription Kit, so expressed TCRB transcripts were sequenced. This immuneACCESS table, as held by TCRdb, lists in-frame sequences with V and J called but not all clones. Of the missing ones, under half trace to an unresolved V gene in checked studies; the others have no known cause. In all, the sample holds a few hundred thousand clones, and roughly 12% of those were seen once. The ten largest clones add up to 0.017% of the sample. Specimen: naive CD4+ T cells from blood. The sample's cell subset or site, from its label and the paper: true naive CD4+ T cells. These receptor sequences come from a man aged 18 to 29 in good health.

This clone appeared a few times. The chain employs TRBV30 and TRBJ2-7; 13 bases align to TRBD2. Trimming at V came to 3 bases and at J to 2 bases, leaving 4 bases not matched to a gene. This CDR3 is built from 15 residues. Germline-derived CDR1 and CDR2 are GTSNPN and SVGIG (reference sequence). CDR3 protein: CAWSGGLAGTYEQYF. The CDR3 DNA is TGTGCCTGGAGCGGGGGACTAGCGGGGACCTACGAGCAGTACTTC.

There are a few counts of this clone. Other DNA sequences in this specimen translate into the identical CDR3. This chain connects TRBV5-1 to TRBJ1-3; D may be TRBD1 (5 bases). This CDR3 contains 14 residues. The germline V gene encodes CDR1 SGHRS and CDR2 YFSETQ. Trimming removed 2 bases from V and 0 bases from J, with 6 bases in between. The CDR3 loop reads CASSLDSSGNTIYF. As DNA, the CDR3 is TGCGCCAGCAGCTTAGACAGCTCTGGAAACACCATATATTTT.

This clone appeared a few times. The gene calls are TRBV2 and TRBJ1-1; D may be TRBD1 (5 bases). Trimming shortened V by 8 bases and J by 3 bases, and 10 bases separated the two germline ends. The CDR3 covers 12 residues. Germline CDR1 SNHLY, CDR2 FYNNEI. The CDR3 reads CASARRDTEAFF. The CDR3 bases are TGTGCCAGCGCCCGCAGGGACACTGAAGCTTTCTTT.

This clone was picked up a small number of times. The CDR3, as DNA: TGTGCCAGCAGCTCCCGGTGGGGGAGGACTGAAGCTTTCTTT. This sequence encodes CASSSRWGRTEAFF. This chain connects TRBV7-2 to TRBJ1-1, with D maybe TRBD1 (5 bases). Trimming stripped 4 bases from V and 5 bases from J, with 14 bases between. CDR1 SGHTA and CDR2 FQGNSA come from the germline V gene. CDR3 length equals 14 residues.

This chain joins TRBV7-9 and TRBJ2-7; possible D gene TRBD2, 5 bases. Germline values: CDR1 SEHNR, CDR2 FQNEAQ (reference sequence). Trimming pared 3 bases from V and 0 bases from J, leaving 15 bases between. The CDR3 has 16 residues. CDR3 DNA: TGTGCCAGCAGCTTGCCCCCCCGGGGAAGCTCCTACGAGCAGTACTTC. It yields the protein CASSLPPRGSSYEQYF.

The J gene is TRBJ2-1, the V gene TRBV7-2, with 13 bases aligning to TRBD2. The V and J ends lost 5 bases and 5 bases, in that order; junction bases with no gene match: 6. This CDR3 has 16 residues. Per germline, CDR1 SGHTA and CDR2 FQGNSA. In DNA form, the CDR3 reads TGTGCCAGCAGCGCTGGTGGGACTAGCGGGAACAATGAGCAGTTCTTC. Residues: CASSAGGTSGNNEQFF. Full variable domain (remainder filled in from reference TRBV7-2 and TRBJ2-1): GAGVSQSPSNKVTEKGKDVELRCDPISGHTALYWYRQSLGQGLEFLIYFQGNSAPDKSGLPSDRFSAERTGGSVSTLTIQRTQQEDSAVYLCASSAGGTSGNNEQFFGPGTRLTVL.

Points on this clone: Just one base apart from a much larger clone, this may be a read error. V and J are TRBV11-2 and TRBJ2-3; D is ambiguous. The V gene's germline CDR1 is SGHAT and CDR2 FQNNGV. The CDR3 has 11 amino acids. V dropped 5 bases and J dropped 3 bases, with 3 bases sitting between them. CDR3 DNA: TGTGCCAGCAGCCCGACAGATACGCAGTATTTT. Translating it yields CASSPTDTQYF.

The chain employs TRBV27 and TRBJ2-7; 11 bases match TRBD2. In germline, CDR1 is MNHEY, CDR2 SMNVEV (reference sequence). The CDR3 consists of 15 residues. The V and J ends lost 4 bases and 3 bases, in that order; junction bases with no gene match: 5. In DNA, the CDR3 is TGTGCCAGCAGTTACCAGGGACTAGCGGACTACGAGCAGTACTTC. Translation: CASSYQGLADYEQYF.

This clone was seen only a few times. The V gene is TRBV5-4, the J gene TRBJ1-1; D not certain. CDR1 is SGHNT and CDR2 is YYREEE in the germline V gene (reference sequence). The germline V and J ends were trimmed by 1 base and 1 base, with 5 bases remaining between them. The CDR3 runs 13 residues. The CDR3, as DNA: TGTGCCAGCAGCTTGTTAGAGAACACTGAAGCTTTCTTT. Protein sequence: CASSLLENTEAFF.

This clone came up a few times. This chain uses TRBV5-4 with TRBJ2-7, with D possibly being TRBD2 (6 bases). There are 15 residues in the CDR3. Deletions cut 4 bases from V and 1 base from J, with 15 bases between. Germline CDR1 and CDR2: SGHNT and YYREEE (reference sequence). The CDR3 sequence: CASSPGGTGSYEQYF. The CDR3 DNA follows: TGTGCCAGCAGCCCTGGCGGGACGGGTTCCTACGAGCAGTACTTC.

This clone was found a few times. V usage is TRBV23-1 and J usage is TRBJ1-6; D is perhaps TRBD1 (5 bases). TRBV23-1 is identified as an open reading frame with a role that is uncertain. V was pared by 4 bases and J by 5 bases, with 12 bases between. The CDR3 length is 15 residues. The CDR3 loop is CASSRLDRHNSPLHF. As DNA, the CDR3 is TGCGCCAGCAGTCGCCTCGACAGACATAATTCACCCCTCCACTTT.

The chain is built from TRBV15 and TRBJ2-1; perhaps TRBD2 as D (6 bases). With 1 base removed from V and 3 bases from J, the gap between germline ends came to 10 bases. CDR3 length equals 15 residues. From germline, CDR1 is LNHNV and CDR2 YYDKDF (reference sequence). CDR3: CATSRAAEGYNEQFF. The CDR3 DNA reads TGTGCCACCAGCAGAGCAGCGGAGGGCTACAATGAGCAGTTCTTC.

The chain links TRBV23-1 to TRBJ2-7; 9 nucleotides line up with TRBD2. TRBV23-1 is an ORF; its function is uncertain. The length of the CDR3 is 16 residues. The V and J ends lost 3 bases and 5 bases, in that order; junction bases with no gene match: 11. In DNA form, the CDR3 reads TGCGCCAGCAGTCACTCCGGGACTAGCAGTTTCCACGAGCAGTACTTC. It codes for CASSHSGTSSFHEQYF.

The chain uses TRBV15 and TRBJ2-1, with 15 positions matching TRBD2. The CDR3 runs 17 residues. After removal of 6 bases from V and 5 bases from J, the junction contained 8 bases not matched to a gene. Germline V gene data show CDR1 as LNHNV and CDR2 as YYDKDF (reference sequence). The CDR3 region is CATRYRTSGRAHNEQFF. In DNA form, the CDR3 reads TGTGCCACCAGATACAGGACTAGCGGGAGGGCCCACAATGAGCAGTTCTTC. The full variable domain, with the rest looked up from reference TRBV15 and TRBJ2-1, is DAMVIQNPRYQVTQFGKPVTLSCSQTLNHNVMYWYQQKSSQAPKLLFHYYDKDFNNEADTPDNFQSRRPNTSFCFLDIRSPGLGDTAMYLCATRYRTSGRAHNEQFFGPGTRLTVL.

The V gene is TRBV5-6, the J gene TRBJ2-1; TRBD2 matches 11 bases. Germline V gene lookup returns CDR1 SGHDT and CDR2 YYEEEE. The CDR3 covers 17 residues. V gave up 4 bases and J gave up 7 bases; unmatched junction bases: 13. Here the CDR3 DNA reads TGTGCCAGCAGCCTCTCCTATAGCGGGAGGGACGCGAATGAGCAGTTCTTC. It translates to CASSLSYSGRDANEQFF.

This clone was observed a few times. This rearrangement joins TRBV15 to TRBJ1-5; 10 bases map to TRBD1. There are 15 residues in the CDR3. Germline assignment: CDR1 LNHNV and CDR2 YYDKDF (reference sequence). V was clipped by 2 bases and J by 5 bases; unmatched bases: 3. The CDR3 DNA sequence: TGTGCCACCAGCAGACCGGGACAGGGGTATCAGCCCCAGCATTTT. Translation: CATSRPGQGYQPQHF.

This clone was recorded a few times. The rearrangement joins TRBV7-2 to TRBJ2-4; TRBD2 agrees at 10 bases. Per the germline V gene, CDR1 is SGHTA and CDR2 is FQGNSA. The CDR3 spans 17 residues. V was pared by 5 bases and J by 0 bases, with 7 bases of the junction left unmatched. The CDR3 here is CASSPVAGGVAKNIQYF. In nucleotides, the CDR3 is TGTGCCAGCAGCCCGGTAGCGGGGGGAGTAGCCAAAAACATTCAGTACTTC.

A few counts support this clone. The chain carries TRBV29-1 and TRBJ2-1; 8 bases are shared with TRBD1. The germline V gene has CDR1 SQVTM and CDR2 ANQGSEA. This CDR3 contains 12 residues. The V segment lost 4 bases and the J segment 13 bases; nucleotides outside the gene matches: 9. This chain's CDR3 is CSVGVTGAFQFF. The CDR3 DNA follows: TGCAGCGTTGGGGTGACAGGGGCTTTCCAGTTCTTC.

The genes are TRBV19 and TRBJ1-2, with 9 bases fitting TRBD1. J lost 4 bases, V lost 4 bases, and 4 bases had no gene match. Looked up from germline, CDR1 is LNHDA and CDR2 is SQIVND (reference sequence). The CDR3 length is 14 residues. The CDR3 reads CASSNPGQGYGYTF. The CDR3 region has the DNA TGTGCCAGTAGTAACCCGGGACAGGGCTATGGCTACACCTTC.

This clone was seen more than once but under ten times. This chain connects TRBV5-1 to TRBJ2-1; D is perhaps TRBD2 (6 bases). With 5 bases removed from V and 8 bases from J, the gap between germline ends came to 17 bases. The CDR3 covers 14 residues. Germline assignment: CDR1 SGHRS and CDR2 YFSETQ. This chain's CDR3 is CASRPGVQRDEQFF. The CDR3 DNA reads as TGCGCCAGCAGACCGGGGGTACAACGGGATGAGCAGTTCTTC.

This chain joins TRBV18 and TRBJ2-2, with D perhaps TRBD1 (6 bases). Trimming removed 4 bases from V and 5 bases from J, with 8 bases in between. The CDR3 extends over 13 amino acids. Germline V CDR1 and CDR2: KGHSH, LQKENI. CDR3 in amino acids: CASSQQGTGELFF. The CDR3 DNA reads as TGTGCCAGCTCACAACAGGGTACCGGGGAGCTGTTTTTT.

This clone was detected a few times. V and J are TRBV15 and TRBJ2-3, with 7 positions matching TRBD1. V shed 3 bases and J 3 bases; nucleotides not matched to a gene: 9. Germline values: CDR1 LNHNV, CDR2 YYDKDF (reference sequence). The CDR3 sequence is 16 residues long. The CDR3 reads CATSRSRGTETDTQYF. Here the CDR3 DNA reads TGTGCCACCAGCAGGTCAAGGGGGACAGAGACAGATACGCAGTATTTT. Full variable domain (missing parts from reference TRBV15 and TRBJ2-3): DAMVIQNPRYQVTQFGKPVTLSCSQTLNHNVMYWYQQKSSQAPKLLFHYYDKDFNNEADTPDNFQSRRPNTSFCFLDIRSPGLGDTAMYLCATSRSRGTETDTQYFGPGTRLTVL.

The chain has TRBV4-2 and TRBJ2-1, with D unclear. Germline V gives CDR1 LGHNA, CDR2 YNFKEQ. V was cut by 1 base and J by 5 bases, with 12 bases left in between. The length of the CDR3 is 15 residues. CDR3 DNA sequence: TGTGCCAGCAGCCAAGGTCGCGCCCTAAACAATGAGCAGTTCTTC. Its protein product is CASSQGRALNNEQFF.

The chain links TRBV7-9 to TRBJ2-1; D may be TRBD1 (6 bases). CDR3 length: 15 amino acids. Germline-derived CDR1 and CDR2 are SEHNR and FQNEAQ (reference sequence). Deletions cut 1 base from V and 7 bases from J, with 14 bases between. CDR3 coding DNA: TGTGCCAGCAGCTTAGGACAGGCCGGTTGGAATGAGCAGTTCTTC. Amino acids: CASSLGQAGWNEQFF.

This clone was seen only a few times. The chain has TRBV7-2 and TRBJ2-4; TRBD1 matches 12 bases. J gave up 6 bases and V 3 bases, and 0 bases lay outside the gene matches. The CDR3 has 14 residues. The V gene's germline CDR1 is SGHTA and CDR2 FQGNSA. CDR3 amino acids: CASSLGQGANIQYF. CDR3 sequence (DNA): TGTGCCAGCAGCTTGGGACAGGGGGCAAACATTCAGTACTTC.

The chain couples TRBV15 to TRBJ1-2; TRBD1 matches at 7 bases. This CDR3 contains 17 residues. Germline CDR1 and CDR2: LNHNV and YYDKDF (reference sequence). V dropped 0 bases and J dropped 1; count of bases not matched to a gene: 8. The CDR3 sequence: CATSRDRGRGLNYGYTF. CDR3 nucleotides: TGTGCCACCAGCAGAGACCGCGGAAGGGGGCTTAACTATGGCTACACCTTC.

V usage is TRBV28 and J usage is TRBJ2-7; 10 positions agree with TRBD1. V dropped 6 bases and J dropped 3; count of bases not matched to a gene: 5. The CDR3 loop spans 14 amino acids. CDR1 is MDHEN, CDR2 SYDVKM, per germline. This chain's CDR3 is CASRGQGINYEQYF. CDR3 nucleotide sequence: TGTGCCAGCAGGGGACAGGGGATTAACTACGAGCAGTACTTC.

The genes are TRBV27 and TRBJ2-1, with 8 bases that match TRBD1. The germline CDR1 and CDR2 sequences are MNHEY and SMNVEV (reference sequence). Unmatched junction bases numbered 1, after V lost 0 bases and J lost 12 bases. This CDR3 region has 12 residues. The CDR3 sequence is CASSLSGTGQFF. The DNA for the CDR3 is TGTGCCAGCAGTTTATCCGGGACAGGGCAGTTCTTC.